A selection of T cell receptor beta chains follows, all from one sample in a study of blood T cell repertoires in COVID-19. This table comes from immunoSEQ multiplex PCR, and its TCRdb copy is limited to in-frame clones, with some not included. The data contain 300,000 to 450,000 clones, roughly 86% of them singletons. The sequencing input was PBMCs or T cells enriched from blood (not recorded which). The receptors come from a woman aged 30 to 39 who had been exposed to COVID-19. The CDR3 runs from the conserved cysteine through the conserved F or W. A D gene is named only where the DNA matches it firmly. Size is stated for part of the rows, as once, few or many counts, or as a class when the clone is expanded.

D gene | J gene | clone size | V gene | CDR3 DNA | CDR3 protein
TRBD2 | TRBJ2-7 | many | TRBV6-5 | TGTGCCAGCAGGAAAAGACTAGCGGGAGGCTACGAGCAGTACTTC | CASRKRLAGGYEQYF
TRBD2 | TRBJ2-3 | once | TRBV19 | TGTGCCAGTAGTATAGATCTCGGGACTAGCGGATTAAATACGCAGTATTTT | CASSIDLGTSGLNTQYF
TRBD1 | TRBJ2-5 | - | TRBV4-1 | TGCGCCAGCAGCCAAGAGGGCAGGGGGCTGGAGACCCAGTACTTC | CASSQEGRGLETQYF
- | TRBJ2-2 | - | TRBV24-1 | TGTGCCACCAGTCAGGGCCTAAGGAACACCGGGGAGCTGTTTTTT | CATSQGLRNTGELFF
TRBD1 | TRBJ1-2 | - | TRBV12-3/TRBV12-4 | TGTGCCAGCACCCTGGACAGGGCCTATGGCTACACCTTC | CASTLDRAYGYTF
TRBD1 | TRBJ1-2 | - | TRBV9 | TGTGCCAGCAGCGTAGGGGGGGACAGACGGAGAGGGGACTATGGCTACACCTTC | CASSVGGDRRRGDYGYTF
- | TRBJ2-2 | - | TRBV5-1 | TGCGCCAGCAGCCCAGGGGAGTTGAACACCGGGGAGCTGTTTTTT | CASSPGELNTGELFF
- | TRBJ1-6 | - | TRBV7-2 | TGTGCCAGCAGCTCAACAGGGATTTCACCCCTCCACTTT | CASSSTGISPLHF
- | TRBJ1-1 | - | TRBV10-2 | TGCGCCAGCAGACAGGGTCTCCCTGAAGCTTTCTTT | CASRQGLPEAFF
TRBD1 | TRBJ2-1 | - | TRBV12-5 | TGTGCTAGTGGTCCCGGACAGGGTGCGAACAATGAGCAGTTCTTC | CASGPGQGANNEQFF
TRBD2 | TRBJ2-7 | - | TRBV4-2 | TGTGCCAGCAGCCAAGAGGGGCCCGGACTAGCGGGCGCTTACGAGCAGTACTTC | CASSQEGPGLAGAYEQYF
- | TRBJ2-4 | once | TRBV3-1/TRBV3-2 | TGTGCCAGCAGTCGCAGTGAAATAGCCAAAAACATTCAGTACTTC | CASSRSEIAKNIQYF
TRBD2 | TRBJ2-3 | - | TRBV14 | TGTGCCAGCAGCACGTACCCTAGCGGGAGGGCCCAAGATACGCAGTATTTT | CASSTYPSGRAQDTQYF
- | TRBJ2-6 | few | TRBV11-3 | TGTGCCAGCAGCTTGGTGATAGCTGCCTCTGGGGCCAACGTCCTGACTTTC | CASSLVIAASGANVLTF
- | TRBJ1-6 | - | TRBV7-6 | TGTGCCAGCAGCTTAGCGGCAGGGAAGAGCTCCTATAATTCACCCCTCCACTTT | CASSLAAGKSSYNSPLHF
- | TRBJ1-1 | - | TRBV7-8 | TGTGCCAGCAGCCCCCTGACAGGGAACACTGAAGCTTTCTTT | CASSPLTGNTEAFF
TRBD1 | TRBJ2-1 | - | TRBV11-3 | TGTGCCAGCAGCTTAGTGGGGACAGGGCTAAGCTCCTACAATGAGCAGTTCTTC | CASSLVGTGLSSYNEQFF
TRBD1 | TRBJ2-7 | - | TRBV6-5 | TGTGCCAGCAGTTCGGACAGGGACAGCTCCTACGAGCAGTACTTC | CASSSDRDSSYEQYF
- | TRBJ1-1 | - | TRBV28 | TGTGCCAGCAGTTTAAGGGCCGAGGGCACTGAAGCTTTCTTT | CASSLRAEGTEAFF
- | TRBJ2-7 | once | TRBV28 | TGTGCCAGCACCCTACCGGGGGTCCACGAGCAGTACTTC | CASTLPGVHEQYF
- | TRBJ2-1 | few | TRBV7-3 | TGTGCCAGCAGCATAGAGGCTGCCGGGAGCTCCTACAATGAGCAGTTCTTC | CASSIEAAGSSYNEQFF
- | TRBJ2-7 | - | TRBV6-6 | TGTGCCAGCAGTAGGAGGGCGGATCTCTACGAGCAGTACTTC | CASSRRADLYEQYF
- | TRBJ1-5 | - | TRBV19 | TGTGCCAGTAGTATGAGGCATAGCAATCAGCCCCAGCATTTT | CASSMRHSNQPQHF
TRBD2 | TRBJ2-5 | - | TRBV7-3 | TGTGCCAGCAGCTTACTGCCAGTCCTGGCCGGGACTAGCGGGAGAGGAGGAGAGACCCAGTACTTC | CASSLLPVLAGTSGRGGETQYF
TRBD2 | TRBJ2-2 | - | TRBV24-1 | TGTGCCACCAGTGAACTAGCGGGAGCCGGGGAGCTGTTTTTT | CATSELAGAGELFF
- | TRBJ2-1 | - | TRBV7-3 | TGTGCCAGCAGCGAGTCCGGGTACGAGCAGTTCTTC | CASSESGYEQFF
TRBD1 | TRBJ2-2 | - | TRBV5-1 | TGCGCCAGCAGCTGGGGGACAGCGAACACCGGGGAGCTGTTTTTT | CASSWGTANTGELFF
TRBD2 | TRBJ2-3 | - | TRBV3-1/TRBV3-2 | TGTGCCAGCAGCCAAGGGGGGACTAGCGGGATGAGCACAGATACGCAGTATTTT | CASSQGGTSGMSTDTQYF
TRBD2 | TRBJ2-7 | - | TRBV19 | TGTGCCAGTAGTGGGCTAGCGGGAGGGCCTATCGAGCAGTACTTC | CASSGLAGGPIEQYF
TRBD1 | TRBJ1-5 | - | TRBV4-2 | TGTGCCAGCAGCCAAGAAGACAGGGGCAATCAGCCCCAGCATTTT | CASSQEDRGNQPQHF
- | TRBJ1-6 | - | TRBV2 | TGTGCCAGCAGTGGTGGGTCTAGCTCCTATAATTCACCCCTCCACTTT | CASSGGSSSYNSPLHF
- | TRBJ2-7 | - | TRBV7-5 | TGTGCCAGAAGCCCGACAGGGATCCCCTTTTCCTACGAGCAGTACTTC | CARSPTGIPFSYEQYF
- | TRBJ2-7 | - | TRBV27 | TGTGCCAGCAGTTGGGGAGGTTTCTACGAGCAGTACTTC | CASSWGGFYEQYF
- | TRBJ2-7 | - | TRBV28 | TGTGCCAGCAGCTTCCTCCTACGCTACGAGCAGTACTTC | CASSFLLRYEQYF
- | TRBJ2-2 | few | TRBV5-5 | TGTGCCAGCAGTAGCGAGGGAGCGTTGCGTACCGGGGAGCTGTTTTTT | CASSSEGALRTGELFF
- | TRBJ2-1 | - | TRBV3-1/TRBV3-2 | TGTGCCAGCAGCCCATCTGTAGGGAGAGGCAATGAGCAGTTCTTC | CASSPSVGRGNEQFF
TRBD1 | TRBJ1-6 | - | TRBV5-1 | TGCGCCAGCAGCTTGGGGGACAGGGTGGGTTCACCCCTCCACTTT | CASSLGDRVGSPLHF
TRBD1 | TRBJ1-1 | - | TRBV18 | TGTGCCAGCTCATCGGCTCACAGCCCGACAGGGTTGGGCACTGAAGCTTTCTTT | CASSSAHSPTGLGTEAFF
TRBD2 | TRBJ2-1 | - | TRBV20-1 | TGCAGTGCTAGTCGGCCTAGCGGGAAGGGCAATGAGCAGTTCTTC | CSASRPSGKGNEQFF
- | TRBJ1-4 | - | TRBV19 | TGTGCCAGTAGTCCCGCAAGGGGGAATGAAAAACTGTTTTTT | CASSPARGNEKLFF
TRBD1 | TRBJ2-2 | - | TRBV6-2/TRBV6-3 | TGTGCCAGCAGTTACCCGACAGGGGGCAACACCGGGGAGCTGTTTTTT | CASSYPTGGNTGELFF
- | TRBJ1-2 | few | TRBV30 | TGTGCCTGGAGTCGCAGGCATTCTACCTATGGCTACACCTTC | CAWSRRHSTYGYTF
TRBD2 | TRBJ2-7 | - | TRBV28 | TGTGCCAGCAGTGAGCGGGAGTTCGAGCAGTACTTC | CASSEREFEQYF
- | TRBJ2-7 | few | TRBV2 | TGTGCCAGCAGTGAGGGACTCCCCACGCACGAGCAGTACTTC | CASSEGLPTHEQYF
- | TRBJ1-1 | - | TRBV11-2 | TGTGCCAGCAGCTTAAGAGGGGGCACTGAAGCTTTCTTT | CASSLRGGTEAFF
TRBD2 | TRBJ2-3 | - | TRBV5-1 | TGCGCCAGCAGCCCGGTAGCGGGAGGGACAGATACGCAGTATTTT | CASSPVAGGTDTQYF
- | TRBJ1-6 | few | TRBV5-5 | TGTGCCAGCAGAACCGTAAATAGGACAGATTATAATTCACCCCTCCACTTT | CASRTVNRTDYNSPLHF
TRBD1 | TRBJ2-7 | - | TRBV5-6 | TGTGCCAGCAGCCCCACCGGGACAGTCGGCTACGAGCAGTACTTC | CASSPTGTVGYEQYF
- | TRBJ1-2 | - | TRBV19 | TGTGCCAGTACCGCGACAGCGAACTATGGCTACACCTTC | CASTATANYGYTF
- | TRBJ2-4 | - | TRBV5-1 | TGCGCCAGCAGCGCCGGCTTGGGGAGTAACATTCAGTACTTC | CASSAGLGSNIQYF
TRBD2 | TRBJ2-3 | - | TRBV29-1 | TGCAGCGTTGAGCGGGAGGGTCCAGATACGCAGTATTTT | CSVEREGPDTQYF
TRBD2 | TRBJ2-2 | - | TRBV9 | TGTGCCAGCAGCGTAGCTAGCGGGGCCTCGAACACCGGGGAGCTGTTTTTT | CASSVASGASNTGELFF
- | TRBJ1-1 | once | TRBV3-1/TRBV3-2 | TGTGCCAGCAGCCAGGGGGCGGCTGAAGCTTTCTTT | CASSQGAAEAFF
TRBD2 | TRBJ2-2 | - | TRBV7-8 | TGTGCCAGCAGCTTAATGACTAGCGGGATAACCGGGGAGCTGTTTTTT | CASSLMTSGITGELFF
TRBD2 | TRBJ2-7 | - | TRBV5-3 | TGTGCCAGAAGCTTGACTAGCGGGAGGACCGGGGGCGACGAGCAGTACTTC | CARSLTSGRTGGDEQYF